The T cell receptor beta chain under discussion was sequenced for a study of human T cells and chemical hapten exposure. The wider study: There were per-sample TCR yield variations, arising mainly from small pooled library volume differences. Findings of the study overall: No shift was seen in TCRs above 1 in 1000 frequency with DPC sensitization.

This CDR3 is built from 14 residues. V dropped 5 bases and J dropped 6 bases, with 17 bases sitting between them. Per the germline V gene, CDR1 is SQVTM and CDR2 is ANQGSEA. As to this clonotype: The antigen remains undetermined.

The time point: pre-sensitization, week 0. This sample's treatment: therapeutic diphenylcyclopropenone sensitization with weekly scalp DPC. Donation of samples came from alopecia patients who were 18 to 70 years old and suitable for DPC. Using its own MiXCR run on the RACE reads, TCRdb lists one record per CDR3 protein. The table has tens of thousands of distinct CDR3 sequences, around 12% seen once. The TCR originated in a woman aged 25 to 39 with alopecia areata. Some clones in this sample may be carry-over from other donors' samples. The sequences come from whole blood, collected in connection with sensitization to the hapten diphenylcyclopropenone (DPC). The gene calls are TRBV29-1 and TRBJ2-1; D may match TRBD1 or TRBD2 (5 bases each). The CDR3 sequence is CSVKLRGRGNEQFF. As DNA, the CDR3 is TGCAGCGTTAAGTTGAGGGGCCGGGGCAATGAGCAGTTCTTC.